A single sample is the source of the 21 T cell receptor beta chains below, sequenced in a study of cytomegalovirus exposure and HLA in healthy donors. The PCR ran on 60 Vbeta and 13 Jbeta primers. TCRdb's copy holds only in-frame clones and misses some; the assay was immunoSEQ multiplex PCR. Its table records approximately 190,000 clones. Sequenced: PBMCs. Receptors originate from a boy younger than 18 in good health and CMV-seronegative.

The genes are TRBV15 and TRBJ2-7, with TRBD2 as a possible D gene (5 bases). Germline V CDR1 and CDR2: LNHNV, YYDKDF (reference sequence). The length of the CDR3 is 16 residues. V was shortened by 1 base and J by 7 bases, with 20 bases between the two germline ends. CDR3 loop: CATSRAPPRASEEQYF. As DNA, the CDR3 is TGTGCCACCAGCAGAGCCCCGCCGAGGGCCTCGGAGGAGCAGTACTTC.

The chain combines TRBV5-1 with TRBJ2-1, with 9 bases aligning to TRBD2. This CDR3 has 15 amino acids. Germline values: CDR1 SGHRS, CDR2 YFSETQ. With V trimmed by 4 bases and J by 7 bases, 9 bases remained unmatched. The chain's CDR3 is CASSQLLAGGNEQFF. CDR3 in DNA: TGCGCCAGCAGCCAATTACTAGCGGGCGGGAATGAGCAGTTCTTC.

The chain couples TRBV7-9 to TRBJ2-1; 8 bases map to TRBD2. CDR3 size: 17 residues. After removal of 1 base from V and 3 bases from J, the junction contained 8 bases not matched to a gene. Germline CDR1 SEHNR, CDR2 FQNEAQ (reference sequence). CDR3: CASSLDGRRGVYNEQFF. Here the CDR3 DNA reads TGTGCCAGCAGCTTAGATGGGCGGCGGGGGGTCTACAATGAGCAGTTCTTC.

The chain is built from TRBV10-3 and TRBJ1-4, with unresolved D. This CDR3 is 13 amino acids long. CDR1 ENHRY and CDR2 SYGVKD come from the germline V gene. V was shortened by 11 bases and J by 0 bases, with 10 bases between the two germline ends. The CDR3 sequence: CAHRGATNEKLFF. The CDR3 region has the DNA TGTGCCCATCGGGGAGCAACTAATGAAAAACTGTTTTTT.

The chain has TRBV9 and TRBJ2-5; 9 nucleotides line up with TRBD2. Germline V CDR1 and CDR2: SGDLS, YYNGEE. With V trimmed by 2 bases and J by 4 bases, 6 bases remained unmatched. This CDR3 is 15 amino acids long. CDR3 nucleotides: TGTGCCAGCAGCGTGCAAGCGGGGGGACGAGAGACCCAGTACTTC. This codes for CASSVQAGGRETQYF.

V and J are TRBV2 and TRBJ2-1; 7 bases are shared with TRBD2. The V segment lost 7 bases and the J segment 5 bases; nucleotides outside the gene matches: 5. CDR3 length equals 13 residues. The germline gives CDR1 SNHLY, CDR2 FYNNEI. The CDR3 coding sequence is TGTGCCAGCATAAGGCTAGCGGACAATGAGCAGTTCTTC. It translates to CASIRLADNEQFF.

This chain joins TRBV11-3 and TRBJ2-3, with 11 bases aligning to TRBD2. Germline V gives CDR1 SGHNT, CDR2 YENEEA. Losses at the gene ends were 0 bases for V and 2 bases for J; bases not matched to a gene: 7. CDR3 size: 18 residues. CDR3 coding DNA: TGTGCCAGCAGCTTAGAGGAGACTAGCGGGGAGATCACAGATACGCAGTATTTT. This translates into CASSLEETSGEITDTQYF. Full variable domain (rest looked up from reference TRBV11-3 and TRBJ2-3): EAGVVQSPRYKIIEKKQPVAFWCNPISGHNTLYWYLQNLGQGPELLIRYENEEAVDDSQLPKDRFSAERLKGVDSTLKIQPAELGDSAVYLCASSLEETSGEITDTQYFGPGTRLTVL.

This chain connects TRBV7-9 to TRBJ2-3; no reliable D call. The germline V gene encodes CDR1 SEHNR and CDR2 FQNEAQ (reference sequence). V gave up 9 bases and J gave up 4 bases, with 8 bases separating them. The CDR3 spans 11 residues. The CDR3 region is CASASSDTQYF. CDR3 in DNA: TGTGCCAGTGCGAGTTCAGATACGCAGTATTTT.

CDR3 residues: CASGSEVDTQYF. The CDR3 coding sequence is TGCGCCAGCGGGAGCGAGGTTGATACGCAGTATTTT. The V and J genes are TRBV5-1 and TRBJ2-3, with TRBD2 as a possible D gene (5 bases). The germline CDR1 and CDR2 sequences are SGHRS and YFSETQ. The V end was cut by 7 bases, the J end by 6 bases, with 12 bases between. The CDR3 is 12 amino acids.

The chain uses TRBV11-2 and TRBJ2-3; 10 positions match TRBD2. This CDR3 is 16 amino acids long. V lost 6 bases to trimming and J lost 2 bases; unmatched junction nucleotides: 8. Looked up from germline, CDR1 is SGHAT and CDR2 is FQNNGV. The CDR3 DNA follows: TGTGCCAGCAGAATGTGGGGGACTAGCGCCACAGATACGCAGTATTTT. It yields the protein CASRMWGTSATDTQYF.

This chain joins TRBV5-1 and TRBJ1-4; weak D call: TRBD1 (5 bases). This CDR3 contains 13 residues. Per germline, CDR1 SGHRS and CDR2 YFSETQ. Trimming took 2 bases from V and 5 from J, leaving 7 bases between them. CDR3 sequence reads: CASSFGGNEKLFF. The CDR3 nucleotides read TGCGCCAGCAGCTTTGGGGGGAATGAAAAACTGTTTTTT.

This chain joins TRBV5-1 and TRBJ1-5; D may be TRBD1 (5 bases). CDR1 SGHRS and CDR2 YFSETQ come from the germline V gene. The CDR3 covers 16 residues. Deletions cut 0 bases from V and 5 bases from J, with 15 bases between. The DNA of the CDR3 is TGCGCCAGCAGCTTGGCGGGGGGGGAACCTCATCAGCCCCAGCATTTT. It translates to CASSLAGGEPHQPQHF.

The rearrangement links TRBV28 to TRBJ2-7, with 7 bases lining up with TRBD2. V was clipped by 6 bases and J by 2 bases; unmatched bases: 1. CDR3 length: 12 amino acids. CDR1 and CDR2 (germline): MDHEN, SYDVKM. The DNA for the CDR3 is TGTGCCAGCAGGGGGGGGACCTACGAGCAGTACTTC. Protein product: CASRGGTYEQYF.

The chain links TRBV4-1 to TRBJ1-6; D uncertain. V lost 1 base and J lost 0, with 19 bases in between. This CDR3 contains 20 residues. The germline V gene encodes CDR1 MGHRA and CDR2 YSYEKL. The CDR3 is CASSQVSLNVVSSYNSPLHF. In DNA form, the CDR3 reads TGCGCCAGCAGCCAAGTCTCTCTAAATGTTGTGAGCTCCTATAATTCACCCCTCCACTTT.

This chain connects TRBV5-3 to TRBJ1-2; possible D gene TRBD1, 5 bases. TRBV5-3 is recorded as an ORF, its role being uncertain. V lost 4 bases and J 8 bases, leaving 18 bases between the germline ends. This CDR3 contains 14 residues. In nucleotides, the CDR3 is TGTGCCAGAAGCCCCGGGACTCCGACGTGGGGCTACACCTTC. This sequence encodes CARSPGTPTWGYTF.

CDR3 sequence (DNA): TGTGCCAGGAAGGACAGGGGAGTCTACAATGAGCAGTTCTTC. It specifies CARKDRGVYNEQFF. The chain carries TRBV12-1 and TRBJ2-1; the D call of TRBD1 is as the table states it, not checked on the DNA. TRBV12-1 is labeled a pseudogene. The CDR3 totals 14 residues.

The rearrangement joins TRBV6-5 to TRBJ2-3; D gene uncertain. Trimming left V 3 bases short and J 2 bases short, with 12 bases between. This CDR3 region has 15 residues. Germline V lookup: CDR1 MNHEY, CDR2 SVGAGI. The CDR3 is CASSYERPSTDTQYF. CDR3 coding DNA: TGTGCCAGCAGTTATGAGCGTCCCTCCACAGATACGCAGTATTTT.

V gene TRBV2 combines with J gene TRBJ2-5; tentative D call: TRBD2 (6 bases). The germline V gene has CDR1 SNHLY and CDR2 FYNNEI. The ends were cut back, 2 bases at V and 5 bases at J, with 18 bases in the middle. CDR3 length equals 16 residues. The CDR3 spells CASSEMGRGREETQYF. The CDR3 coding sequence is TGTGCCAGCAGTGAAATGGGTAGGGGCCGGGAGGAGACCCAGTACTTC.

The J gene is TRBJ1-2, the V gene TRBV19; D not certain. In germline, CDR1 is LNHDA, CDR2 SQIVND (reference sequence). This CDR3 is built from 14 residues. V was clipped by 0 bases and J by 7 bases, with 12 bases between them. CDR3 DNA sequence: TGTGCCAGTAGTATAGAGGCAACTCGAGGTGGCTACACCTTC. Amino acid sequence: CASSIEATRGGYTF.

This sequence joins TRBV11-2 and TRBJ2-1; possibly TRBD2 for D (6 bases). The CDR3 runs to 16 residues. V was cut by 5 bases and J by 0 bases, with 14 bases left in between. Germline V CDR1 and CDR2: SGHAT, FQNNGV. The CDR3 loop reads CASSGVGRGSYNEQFF. For the CDR3, the DNA is TGTGCCAGCAGCGGAGTGGGGCGGGGCTCCTACAATGAGCAGTTCTTC.

This chain uses TRBV19 with TRBJ2-7; TRBD1 matches 8 bases. This CDR3 contains 15 residues. The V and J ends lost 4 bases and 5 bases, in that order; junction bases with no gene match: 10. Per germline, CDR1 LNHDA and CDR2 SQIVND (reference sequence). The CDR3 nucleotides read TGTGCCAGTAGTAAGACCCGGGACAGGATCCACGAGCAGTACTTC. Its protein product is CASSKTRDRIHEQYF.